Here is one TCR beta chain with its context. The data are from a study of blood T cell repertoires in COVID-19. Study summary: Sites in the United States, Italy and Spain provided acute and convalescent COVID-19 samples. Sample material is recorded as cDNA or gDNA derived from T cells, B-cell-depleted T cells, or PBMCs.

Seattle enrolled patients during active infection and tracked them longitudinally. Trimming took off 4 bases at V and 2 bases at J, with 7 bases between the two ends. The CDR3 is 13 residues long. CDR1 KGHSH and CDR2 LQKENI come from the germline V gene. Source study methods: Amplification of reference gene primers was used by the study to estimate nucleated cell counts. TCRdb's table, derived via immunoSEQ multiplex PCR, lists solely in-frame clones and lacks some. The DNA was the basis for D and trimming; V, J and clone size are from that table. In the table there are tens of thousands of clones, around 90% of which are singletons.

This receptor was taken from a man aged 55 to 70 with COVID-19, enrolled during active disease. V is TRBV18 and J is TRBJ2-3; D is perhaps TRBD1 (5 bases). Sequencing was done on a sample of peripheral blood. In DNA form, the CDR3 reads TGTGCCAGCTCACAAGGGGACACAGATACGCAGTATTTT. Translated: CASSQGDTDTQYF.